Here is one T cell receptor beta chain with its context. The antigen is unknown. This specimen comes from a study of shared clonotypes between healthy human individuals. Study results and limitations: Among donors, the sharing of clonotypes was expected to be influenced by sequencing depth. Non-shared clonotypes had lower generation probabilities than those shared by all four donors.

Naive CD8 cells lacked CD45RO, underwent positive selection for CCR7 and left out terminally differentiated effector memory CD45RA+ cells. Libraries were prepared by immunoSEQ multiplex PCR; TCRdb keeps only in-frame clonotypes and omits some of them. The sample comprises about 2.1 million clones, 85% to 95% of which are singletons, and approximately 1.7% rests with the top ten. The sequenced sample consisted of naive CD8+ T cells from PBMCs. The TCR originated in a young man in good health. Some clones in this sample may be carry-over from other donors' samples.

For the CDR3, the DNA is TGTGCCAGCAGCCCCCAGGATGAGCAGTTCTTC. Its translation is CASSPQDEQFF. The chain employs TRBV16 and TRBJ2-1; D call uncertain. V shed 4 bases and J shed 8 bases, with 6 bases lying between them. This CDR3 has 11 amino acids. Germline V gene data show CDR1 as KGHSY and CDR2 as FQNENV.